A selection of T cell receptor beta chains follows, all from one sample in a study of T-cell memory formation after mild COVID-19. TCRdb called the 5' RACE reads again in MiXCR, with one record for every CDR3 protein. Among over 500,000 distinct CDR3 sequences listed, roughly 17% were seen once. The sequenced sample consisted of PBMCs or a T cell subset sorted from them (not recorded which). These TCRs come from an adult woman who had mild COVID-19 (a few samples of this study predate the infection). Cell type and time point are not known. Both conserved end residues are part of each CDR3. Fields, in order: CDR3 protein, CDR3 DNA, D gene, J gene, clone size, V gene. A D gene is named only where the DNA matches it firmly. Where a row states a size, it is once, few, many or the class of an expanded clone; other rows omit it.

CASSPTGVSTDTQYF TGTGCCAGCTCACCAACCGGCGTAAGCACAGATACGCAGTATTTT - TRBJ2-3 - TRBV18
CASSQELTSGRAPGPDTQYF TGCGCCAGCAGCCAAGAACTTACTAGCGGGAGGGCCCCAGGCCCAGATACGCAGTATTTT TRBD2 TRBJ2-3 few TRBV4-3
CSATHPSGDEQYF TGCAGTGCAACCCACCCTTCAGGGGACGAGCAGTACTTC - TRBJ2-7 - TRBV20-1
CASSQDGGTGGSPLHF TGTGCCAGCAGCCAAGATGGAGGGACAGGGGGTTCACCCCTCCACTTT TRBD1 TRBJ1-6 - TRBV3-1
CSVEGTGLQYNEQFF TGCAGCGTTGAGGGAACGGGACTACAATACAATGAGCAGTTCTTC TRBD2 TRBJ2-1 - TRBV29-1
CASRDSSLYGYTF TGTGCCAGCAGAGACAGTTCCCTCTATGGCTACACCTTC - TRBJ1-2 few TRBV6-2/TRBV6-3
CASSASRLTNEKLFF TGCGCCAGCAGCGCTTCACGGCTAACTAATGAAAAACTGTTTTTT - TRBJ1-4 - TRBV5-1
CASSRSGQGLRGYTF TGTGCCAGCAGCCGCTCGGGACAGGGATTGAGGGGCTACACCTTC TRBD1 TRBJ1-2 - TRBV6-5
CASSLELWQGTNTEAFF TGTGCCAGCAGCTTGGAACTTTGGCAGGGGACGAACACTGAAGCTTTCTTT - TRBJ1-1 few TRBV5-4
CATSNGDRGNEQFF TGTGCCACCAGCAATGGGGATAGGGGAAATGAGCAGTTCTTC - TRBJ2-1 - TRBV15
CASSFGPGLGYGYTF TGTGCCAGCAGCTTCGGTCCGGGGTTAGGCTATGGCTACACCTTC - TRBJ1-2 - TRBV2
CASSIHAGSSYNEQFF TGTGCCAGCAGTATACACGCGGGGAGCTCCTACAATGAGCAGTTCTTC - TRBJ2-1 - TRBV6-6
CASSSLAGTAYEQYF TGTGCCAGCAGTTCACTAGCGGGGACCGCCTACGAGCAGTACTTC TRBD2 TRBJ2-7 few TRBV27
CASSPSAYGLTGVGSSYEQYF TGTGCCAGCTCACCATCGGCGTATGGCCTAACCGGGGTCGGGAGCTCCTACGAGCAGTACTTC - TRBJ2-7 many TRBV18
CASSPPNRENTEAFF TGTGCCAGCTCACCACCGAACAGGGAGAACACTGAAGCTTTCTTT - TRBJ1-1 - TRBV18
CASSPPTAGQTQYF TGTGCCAGCTCACCACCGACTGCGGGGCAGACCCAGTACTTC - TRBJ2-5 few TRBV18
CAAGLAGGLYNEQFF TGTGCCGCGGGACTAGCGGGAGGGCTCTACAATGAGCAGTTCTTC TRBD2 TRBJ2-1 - TRBV6-2/TRBV6-3
CASSSGNPGGTGELFF TGTGCCAGCAGCTCAGGGAACCCGGGGGGCACCGGGGAGCTGTTTTTT TRBD2 TRBJ2-2 - TRBV11-3
CASSYESHNEQFF TGTGCCAGCAGTTACGAGAGCCACAATGAGCAGTTCTTC - TRBJ2-1 - TRBV6-2/TRBV6-3
CASSGTGQNTIYEQYF TGTGCCAGCAGCGGAACGGGACAGAATACGATTTACGAGCAGTACTTC TRBD1 TRBJ2-7 few TRBV9
CASSHPLGTSGRSGELFF TGTGCCAGCAGCCACCCCCTAGGGACTAGCGGGAGGTCCGGGGAGCTGTTTTTT TRBD2 TRBJ2-2 few TRBV6-5
CASSLGPSSAGIFGQYF TGCGCCAGCAGCTTGGGACCTTCTAGCGCCGGGATCTTCGGGCAGTACTTC - TRBJ2-7 - TRBV5-1
CASSYSPETQYF TGTGCCAGCAGTTACTCCCCAGAGACCCAGTACTTC - TRBJ2-5 - TRBV6-2/TRBV6-3
CSVLTLGSTDTQYF TGCAGCGTCCTGACTCTTGGTAGCACAGATACGCAGTATTTT - TRBJ2-3 - TRBV29-1
CASISGTSGAFDGELFF TGCGCCAGTATTTCCGGGACTAGCGGGGCTTTCGACGGGGAGCTGTTTTTT TRBD2 TRBJ2-2 once TRBV10-1